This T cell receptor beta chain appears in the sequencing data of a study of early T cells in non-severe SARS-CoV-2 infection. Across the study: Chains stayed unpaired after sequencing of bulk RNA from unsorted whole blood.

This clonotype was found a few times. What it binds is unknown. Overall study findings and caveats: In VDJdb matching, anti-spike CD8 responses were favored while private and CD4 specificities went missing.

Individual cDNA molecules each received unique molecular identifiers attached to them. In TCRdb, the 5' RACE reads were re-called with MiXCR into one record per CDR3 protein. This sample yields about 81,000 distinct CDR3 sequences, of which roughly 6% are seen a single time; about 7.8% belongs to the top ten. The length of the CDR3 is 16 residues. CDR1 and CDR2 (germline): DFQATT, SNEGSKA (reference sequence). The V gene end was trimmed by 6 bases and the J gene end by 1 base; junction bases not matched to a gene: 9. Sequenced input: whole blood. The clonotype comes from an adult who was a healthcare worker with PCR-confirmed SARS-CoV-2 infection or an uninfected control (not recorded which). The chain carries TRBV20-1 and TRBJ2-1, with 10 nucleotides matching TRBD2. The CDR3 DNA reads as TGCAGTGCCGTTTCCTTAGCGGGAGGTTCCTACAATGAGCAGTTCTTC. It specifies CSAVSLAGGSYNEQFF.